A selection of T cell receptor beta chains follows, all from one sample in a study of cytomegalovirus exposure and HLA in healthy donors. TCRdb's table, derived via immunoSEQ multiplex PCR, lists solely in-frame clones and lacks some. Altogether 62,000 or so clones are present, approximately 80% being singletons, with the ten largest covering around 4.5%. Sequenced: PBMCs. The receptors were gathered from a man aged 30 to 45 in good health and CMV-seronegative. CDR3s include the opening cysteine and the closing phenylalanine or tryptophan. The D gene is left open where the match is weak. The size entry is marked missing in some rows and otherwise reads once, few, many or a size class.

j_call v_call d_call clone_size cdr3_aa cdr3_nt
TRBJ2-7 TRBV2 NA NA CASRKDNYEQYF TGTGCCAGCAGGAAGGACAACTACGAGCAGTACTTC
TRBJ2-2 TRBV11-3 NA NA CASSLWGQVGNTGELFF TGTGCCAGCAGCTTATGGGGGCAGGTCGGGAACACCGGGGAGCTGTTTTTT
TRBJ2-1 TRBV19 TRBD2 NA CASHPGTSGSIEQFF TGTGCCAGTCACCCCGGGACTAGCGGGAGTATTGAGCAGTTCTTC
TRBJ2-6 TRBV9 TRBD1 NA CASSVYSGTVASGANVLTF TGTGCCAGCAGCGTCTACTCCGGGACAGTAGCCTCTGGGGCCAACGTCCTGACTTTC
TRBJ2-1 TRBV19 TRBD1 NA CASSTNRGNEQFF TGTGCCAGTAGTACAAACAGGGGCAATGAGCAGTTCTTC
TRBJ2-2 TRBV11-3 TRBD2 once CASSLGVSGTGELFF TGTGCCAGCAGCCTAGGAGTTAGCGGGACCGGGGAGCTGTTTTTT
TRBJ1-3 TRBV15 TRBD1 NA CATSKDRGSGNTIYF TGTGCCACCAGCAAAGACAGGGGCTCTGGAAACACCATATATTTT
TRBJ2-6 TRBV15 TRBD1 NA CATSRGTGVGANVLTF TGTGCCACCAGCCGCGGGACAGGGGTCGGGGCCAACGTCCTGACTTTC
TRBJ2-1 TRBV29-1 TRBD2 NA CSVPSGGNEQFF TGCAGCGTTCCATCGGGGGGCAATGAGCAGTTCTTC
TRBJ2-1 TRBV7-6 NA NA CASSSSIGDNEQFF TGTGCCAGCAGCTCATCCATCGGGGACAATGAGCAGTTCTTC
TRBJ1-6 TRBV4-3 NA NA CASSLGTVSNSPLHF TGCGCCAGCAGCCTTGGAACAGTATCCAATTCACCCCTCCACTTT
TRBJ2-1 TRBV7-2 NA NA CASSADPAYNEQFF TGTGCCAGCAGCGCGGATCCGGCATACAATGAGCAGTTCTTC
TRBJ2-7 TRBV5-6 NA few CASSLGGRVEQYF TGTGCCAGCAGCTTGGGGGGGCGCGTCGAGCAGTACTTC
TRBJ2-1 TRBV4-3 NA NA CASSQAGNNEQFF TGCGCCAGCAGCCAAGCGGGGAACAATGAGCAGTTCTTC
TRBJ2-2 TRBV11-3 NA few CASSSDIPGELFF TGTGCCAGCAGCTCGGACATCCCCGGGGAGCTGTTTTTT
TRBJ1-2 TRBV6-6 NA NA CASSYTDTGPNYGYTF TGTGCCAGCAGTTACACGGACACCGGTCCGAACTATGGCTACACCTTC
TRBJ2-5 TRBV29-1 TRBD2 once CSTAPGLAGGQRQETQYF TGCTCGACAGCACCGGGACTAGCGGGGGGGCAGAGGCAAGAGACCCAGTACTTC
TRBJ2-1 TRBV4-3 TRBD1 NA CASSQDGTRQGYNEQFF TGCGCCAGCAGCCAAGATGGTACGAGACAGGGATACAATGAGCAGTTCTTC
TRBJ1-5 TRBV18 NA NA CASSVDRSNQPQHF TGTGCCAGCTCGGTCGACAGGAGCAATCAGCCCCAGCATTTT
TRBJ1-1 TRBV10-3 TRBD1 NA CATWTGGNTEAFF TGTGCCACCTGGACAGGGGGGAACACTGAAGCTTTCTTT
TRBJ1-3 TRBV7-2 TRBD1 NA CASSSRTGPNTIYF TGTGCCAGCAGCTCTAGGACAGGCCCAAACACCATATATTTT
TRBJ1-6 TRBV5-4 NA NA CASSREGEDSPLHF TGTGCCAGCAGCCGGGAGGGGGAGGATTCACCCCTCCACTTT
TRBJ2-4 TRBV5-1 NA NA CASSLAPLEEGLVKNIQYF TGCGCCAGCAGCTTGGCCCCCCTCGAGGAGGGCCTAGTCAAAAACATTCAGTACTTC
TRBJ2-7 TRBV5-5 NA NA CASSLRQDSYEQYF TGTGCCAGCAGCTTGAGACAGGACTCCTACGAGCAGTACTTC
TRBJ2-1 TRBV6-5 NA NA CASSYGEYLNEQFF TGTGCCAGCAGTTACGGGGAGTATCTGAATGAGCAGTTCTTC
TRBJ1-1 TRBV5-1 NA few CASSLGLGAGEAFF TGCGCCAGCAGCTTGGGCCTTGGGGCTGGGGAAGCTTTCTTT
TRBJ2-1 TRBV10-1 NA NA CASSESLGDEQFF TGCGCCAGCAGTGAGTCTCTCGGAGATGAGCAGTTCTTC
TRBJ2-7 TRBV7-8 NA NA CASSSMGQYPIEQYF TGTGCCAGCAGCTCTATGGGGCAGTATCCAATTGAGCAGTACTTC
TRBJ2-4 TRBV5-1 NA NA CASSRLPSSREAKNIQYF TGCGCCAGCAGCCGATTGCCTTCTAGTAGGGAGGCCAAAAACATTCAGTACTTC
TRBJ1-1 TRBV18 NA once CASSPLQGSDTEAFF TGTGCCAGCTCACCCCTACAGGGTTCCGACACTGAAGCTTTCTTT
TRBJ2-2 TRBV19 NA once CASSTRDSYTGELFF TGTGCCAGTAGTACTAGGGACTCGTACACCGGGGAGCTGTTTTTT
TRBJ2-2 TRBV4-3 NA few CASSVQENTGELFF TGCGCCAGCAGCGTACAGGAGAACACCGGGGAGCTGTTTTTT
TRBJ2-7 TRBV7-2 NA NA CASSSLGPSYEQYF TGTGCCAGCAGCTCACTAGGGCCCTCCTACGAGCAGTACTTC
TRBJ2-7 TRBV7-9 NA NA CASSLGGFGYF TGTGCCAGCAGCTTAGGAGGGTTTGGGTACTTC
TRBJ1-2 TRBV6-5 TRBD1 NA CATYRGETNYGYTF TGTGCCACCTACAGGGGAGAAACTAACTATGGCTACACCTTC
TRBJ1-1 TRBV5-6 NA NA CASSSTPGALGYTEAFF TGTGCCAGCAGCTCTACCCCAGGGGCGCTGGGATACACTGAAGCTTTCTTT
TRBJ2-7 TRBV5-1 NA NA CASSLNTGYEQYF TGCGCCAGCAGCTTGAATACAGGGTACGAGCAGTACTTC
TRBJ1-2 TRBV9 NA NA CASSVGGGPYGYTF TGTGCCAGCAGCGTAGGAGGTGGTCCTTATGGCTACACCTTC
TRBJ2-3 TRBV7-2 TRBD2 NA CASSLGTSGDTQYF TGTGCCAGCAGCTTAGGGACTAGCGGAGATACGCAGTATTTT
TRBJ2-7 TRBV5-1 NA NA CASSLRGELRQYF TGCGCCAGCAGCTTGCGCGGGGAACTTAGACAGTACTTC
TRBJ1-4 TRBV4-1 NA few CASSQVFYPYSGEKLFF TGCGCCAGCAGCCAAGTCTTTTACCCCTACAGCGGGGAAAAACTGTTTTTT
TRBJ2-1 TRBV5-4 NA NA CASSFGNEQFF TGTGCCAGCAGCTTCGGCAATGAGCAGTTCTTC
TRBJ2-3 TRBV2 TRBD2 NA CASRTGTSGSPHYF TGTGCCAGCAGGACCGGGACTAGCGGGAGTCCCCATTATTTT
TRBJ2-5 TRBV6-6 NA NA CASSKGEGDQETQYF TGTGCCAGCAGCAAGGGGGAAGGGGACCAAGAGACCCAGTACTTC
TRBJ2-3 TRBV4-3 TRBD2 NA CASSQDVAGRTDTQYF TGCGCCAGCAGCCAAGACGTAGCGGGAAGGACAGATACGCAGTATTTT
TRBJ1-4 TRBV15 NA NA CATSRTGSKKLFF TGTGCCACCAGCAGGACCGGGAGTAAAAAACTGTTTTTT
TRBJ1-1 TRBV6-5 NA NA CASSYTTYTEAFF TGTGCCAGCAGTTACACTACATACACTGAAGCTTTCTTT
TRBJ1-3 TRBV9 NA once CASSVDQAFSGNTIYF TGTGCCAGCAGCGTAGATCAGGCCTTCTCTGGAAACACCATATATTTT
TRBJ2-1 TRBV6-6 TRBD2 NA CASSLAGGYNEQFF TGTGCCAGCAGTTTAGCGGGCGGCTACAATGAGCAGTTCTTC
TRBJ2-2 TRBV15 NA once CATEPGTGELFF TGTGCCACCGAGCCGGGAACCGGGGAGCTGTTTTTT